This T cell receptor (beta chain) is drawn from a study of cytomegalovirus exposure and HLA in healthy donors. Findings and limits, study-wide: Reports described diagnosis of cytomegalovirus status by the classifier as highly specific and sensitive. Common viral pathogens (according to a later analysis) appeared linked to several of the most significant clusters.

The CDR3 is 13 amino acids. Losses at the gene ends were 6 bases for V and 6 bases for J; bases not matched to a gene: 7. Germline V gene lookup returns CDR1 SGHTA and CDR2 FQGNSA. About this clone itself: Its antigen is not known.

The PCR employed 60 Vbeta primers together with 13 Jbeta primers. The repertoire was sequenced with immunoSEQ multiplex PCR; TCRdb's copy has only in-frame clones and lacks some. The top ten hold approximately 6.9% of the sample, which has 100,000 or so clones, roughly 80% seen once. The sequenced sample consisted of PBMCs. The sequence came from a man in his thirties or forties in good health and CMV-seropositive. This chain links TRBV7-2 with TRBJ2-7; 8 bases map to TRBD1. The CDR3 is CASRSGTGPEQYF. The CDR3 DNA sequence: TGTGCCAGCAGATCCGGGACAGGCCCCGAGCAGTACTTC.